The clone carrying this T cell receptor beta chain was seen just once. Its antigen is undetermined. The protocol was immunoSEQ multiplex PCR, while the TCRdb copy is restricted to in-frame clones and leaves out a portion. This sample has under 75,000 clones, with 65% to 80% found just once. V lost 6 bases to trimming and J lost 4 bases; unmatched junction nucleotides: 6. The CDR3 has 15 residues. Per the germline V gene, CDR1 is MRHNA and CDR2 is SNTAGT. The entry originates in a study of early stage breast cancer tumors. Study-wide points: Tumor and normal breast were distinguished via blood comparison in about 90% of the 16 patients.

The material sequenced was blood. The J gene is TRBJ2-2, the V gene TRBV6-4; 9 nucleotides line up with TRBD1. The receptor comes from a person under 45 with breast cancer. CDR3 coding DNA: TGTGCCAGCAGCCCACGACAGGGGGTCACCGGGGAGCTGTTTTTT. Translating it yields CASSPRQGVTGELFF.